This TCR beta chain was recovered during a study of T cell responses to AZD1222 COVID-19 vaccine. As for the study in general: Second-dose groups at about 4 or about 12 weeks were pooled. Regarding the study as a whole: Only a handful of people who got AZD1222 tested seropositive at baseline. Clonal diversity was possibly underestimated, and the donors were mostly white British, with more females. Spike-specific TCRs gained breadth and depth after people received two AZD1222 doses.

Note on this clone: As yet, its antigen is unknown.

Deletions cut 8 bases from V and 2 bases from J, with 10 bases between. Looked up from germline, CDR1 is SGHAT and CDR2 is FQNNGV. The CDR3 loop spans 12 amino acids. Clones were sequenced by immunoSEQ multiplex PCR, and TCRdb holds only the in-frame ones, with some missing. The repertoire consists of 85,000 to 120,000 clones, with 84% occurring once and the leading ten covering 15% to 20%. The chain uses TRBV11-2 and TRBJ2-7; D possibly corresponds to TRBD1 (6 bases). The receptor's source is an adult in good health. The sample in question was peripheral blood, obtained on day 0 of AZD1222 vaccination. This CDR3 reads CASRDTTYEQYF. The CDR3 DNA reads TGTGCCAGCCGGGACACGACCTACGAGCAGTACTTC.